The source of this T cell receptor (beta chain) is a study of T cells after yellow fever vaccination. Findings of the study overall: Detected again after the booster were most primary-vaccination clones, at 95% to 98% CD4 and approximately 85% CD8. By day 5 rather than day 15, the secondary response had peaked, though it was weaker.

As to this clonotype: Its antigen is as yet unknown.

The V end lost 6 bases, the J end lost 0 bases, and 2 bases lay between the germline ends. CDR3 length: 10 residues. Germline loops: CDR1 DFQATT, CDR2 SNEGSKA (reference sequence). TCR cDNA was made by 5'RACE template switching, adding a universal primer site and UMIs. TCRdb recomputed calls from the 5' RACE reads with MiXCR, one row per CDR3 protein. The repertoire holds about 68,000 distinct CDR3 sequences, with 6.5% as singletons. Sequenced material: CD8+ T cells sorted from PBMCs, taken 35 to 50 days after the first yellow fever vaccination. This sequence originates from a man younger than 30 who received the YFV17D yellow fever vaccine. The J gene is TRBJ2-5, the V gene TRBV20-1; D remains unclear. CDR3 nucleotides: TGCAGTGCAAACCAAGAGACCCAGTACTTC. Translated: CSANQETQYF.